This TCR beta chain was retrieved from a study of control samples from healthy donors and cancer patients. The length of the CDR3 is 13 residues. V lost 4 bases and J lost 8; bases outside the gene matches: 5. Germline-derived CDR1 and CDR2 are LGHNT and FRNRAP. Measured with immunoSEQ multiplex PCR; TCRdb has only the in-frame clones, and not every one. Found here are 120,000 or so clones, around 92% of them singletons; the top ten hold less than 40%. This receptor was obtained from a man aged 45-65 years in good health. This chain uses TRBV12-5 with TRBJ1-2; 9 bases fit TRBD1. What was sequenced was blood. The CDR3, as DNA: TGTGCTAGTGGTTGGGGACAGGGCCAGGGCTACACCTTC. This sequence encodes CASGWGQGQGYTF.